A selection of T cell receptor beta chains follows, all from one sample in a study of early T cells in non-severe SARS-CoV-2 infection. TCRdb re-analysed the 5' RACE reads in MiXCR, keeping a single row per CDR3 protein. The sample shows tens of thousands of distinct CDR3 sequences, around 12% of them seen only once. Sample: whole blood, taken at baseline. Source of these receptors: an adult who was a healthcare worker with PCR-confirmed SARS-CoV-2 infection or an uninfected control (not recorded which). Both conserved end residues are part of each CDR3. A D gene is named only where the DNA matches it firmly. Clone size is given for some rows only: seen once, a few or many times, or a class if the clone is expanded.

D | J | size | length | V | DNA | CDR3
- | TRBJ1-4 | - | 13 | TRBV20-1 | TGCAGTGCTAGAGGGGCAACTAATGAAAAACTGTTTTTT | CSARGATNEKLFF
TRBD2 | TRBJ2-3 | many | 16 | TRBV7-9 | TGTGCCAGCAGCGCGGCCGCTAGCGGAGGGACAGATACGCAGTATTTT | CASSAAASGGTDTQYF
- | TRBJ1-5 | few | 14 | TRBV29-1 | TGCAGCGGTACCGGGACAAAAAGCAATCAGCCCCAGCATTTT | CSGTGTKSNQPQHF
- | TRBJ2-3 | many | 16 | TRBV7-2 | TGTGCCAGCAGCTCTCACGGACTCCCGAGCACAGATACGCAGTATTTT | CASSSHGLPSTDTQYF
- | TRBJ2-7 | few | 16 | TRBV5-1 | TGCGCCAGCAGCTTGGGTTACTCTCCGGGCCACCGCGAGCAGTACTTC | CASSLGYSPGHREQYF
- | TRBJ1-5 | few | 14 | TRBV12-3/TRBV12-4 | TGTGCCAGCAGTGAGAACAGGGGCAATCAGCCCCAGCATTTT | CASSENRGNQPQHF
- | TRBJ1-1 | - | 15 | TRBV12-3/TRBV12-4 | TGTGCCAGCAGCCCCGAGGGCTTTGGGAACACTGAAGCTTTCTTT | CASSPEGFGNTEAFF
- | TRBJ1-1 | few | 13 | TRBV5-1 | TGCGCCAGCAGCTTGGCGGGGAACACTGAAGCTTTCTTT | CASSLAGNTEAFF
- | TRBJ1-5 | many | 14 | TRBV6-5 | TGTGCCAGCAGTGAAGCAGGCCGAAATCAGCCCCAGCATTTT | CASSEAGRNQPQHF
- | TRBJ2-1 | few | 13 | TRBV7-6 | TGTGCCAGCAGCTTGGACGGGAACAATGAGCAGTTCTTC | CASSLDGNNEQFF
- | TRBJ2-5 | few | 16 | TRBV5-8 | TGTGCCAGCAGCGCTAAGACGGGGAAGTACCAAGAGACCCAGTACTTC | CASSAKTGKYQETQYF
- | TRBJ2-3 | - | 15 | TRBV14 | TGTGCCAACAGCCACCCTCGTGGGGGCACAGATACGCAGTATTTT | CANSHPRGGTDTQYF
TRBD2 | TRBJ2-1 | many | 15 | TRBV20-1 | TGCAGCTGGGCGGCCGGCGGGGGCTCCTACAATGAGCAGTTCTTC | CSWAAGGGSYNEQFF
TRBD1 | TRBJ1-2 | - | 13 | TRBV28 | TGTGCCAGCAGGACAGGGGGCCCTAAGGGCTACACCTTC | CASRTGGPKGYTF
TRBD1 | TRBJ1-2 | few | 13 | TRBV2 | TGTGCCAGCACGGGGACAGGGGCTCATGGCTACACCTTC | CASTGTGAHGYTF
- | TRBJ2-5 | few | 12 | TRBV6-1 | TGTGCCAGCAGTGACTTCCGGGAGACCCAGTACTTC | CASSDFRETQYF
TRBD2 | TRBJ2-5 | - | 16 | TRBV27 | TGTGCCAGCAGTTCTGCGGGAGAAGTCTGGCAAGAGACCCAGTACTTC | CASSSAGEVWQETQYF
- | TRBJ2-7 | few | 14 | TRBV7-9 | TGTGCCGTAGAGGCGGGTGACTTCTCCTACGAGCAGTACTTC | CAVEAGDFSYEQYF
- | TRBJ1-6 | many | 16 | TRBV18 | TGTGCCAGCTCACCGAGCGTATTCCAAAATAATTCACCCCTCCACTTT | CASSPSVFQNNSPLHF
- | TRBJ1-4 | - | 15 | TRBV7-6 | TGTGCCAGCAGCAAAGACAGGTCTATTAATGAAAAACTGTTTTTT | CASSKDRSINEKLFF
TRBD2 | TRBJ2-1 | - | 13 | TRBV18 | TGTGCCAGCTCACAGGGACTAGCGGCCGAGGGGTTCTTC | CASSQGLAAEGFF
TRBD2 | TRBJ2-3 | many | 15 | TRBV25-1 | TGTGCCAGCAGTCAGCTAGCGGGGGGACCAGATACGCAGTATTTT | CASSQLAGGPDTQYF
TRBD2 | TRBJ2-1 | many | 18 | TRBV11-2 | TGTGCCAGCAGCTTAACTGGGACTAGCGGGAGAAAGTTTGGTGAGCAGTTCTTC | CASSLTGTSGRKFGEQFF
TRBD2 | TRBJ2-3 | few | 15 | TRBV28 | TGTGCCAGCAGTGGAGCGGGGGCGACAACAGATACGCAGTATTTT | CASSGAGATTDTQYF
- | TRBJ2-1 | few | 15 | TRBV11-2 | TGTGCCAGCAGCGAGACGGACAGTTCCTACAATGAGCAGTTCTTC | CASSETDSSYNEQFF
- | TRBJ2-2 | - | 13 | TRBV6-5 | TGTGCCAGTCGGGGACACAACACCGGGGAGCTGTTTTTT | CASRGHNTGELFF
- | TRBJ2-1 | many | 13 | TRBV6-6 | TGTGCCAGCAGTTACGTGTATTACAATGAGCAGTTCTTC | CASSYVYYNEQFF
- | TRBJ1-1 | many | 13 | TRBV3-1 | TGTGCCAGCAGCCAAGTAGGGGGGACTGAAGCTTTCTTT | CASSQVGGTEAFF
TRBD1 | TRBJ1-2 | few | 14 | TRBV19 | TGTGCCAGTAGTATACAGACAGGGAACTATGGCTACACCTTC | CASSIQTGNYGYTF
TRBD2 | TRBJ2-7 | many | 13 | TRBV3-1 | TGTGCCAGCAGCCACGGGGGGGTCTACGAGCAGTACTTC | CASSHGGVYEQYF
- | TRBJ2-1 | - | 16 | TRBV4-2 | TGTGCCAGCAGCCAAGAGGAGGGGAGTAGCAGGGTGCAGCAGTTCTTC | CASSQEEGSSRVQQFF
TRBD2 | TRBJ2-7 | - | 13 | TRBV30 | TGTGCCTGGAAACTAGCGGGAGGGAACGAGCAGTACTTC | CAWKLAGGNEQYF
- | TRBJ1-1 | few | 15 | TRBV28 | TGTGCCAGCGGACCCCCCAGTGGGCTGGGGACTGAAGCTTTCTTT | CASGPPSGLGTEAFF
TRBD2 | TRBJ2-1 | many | 13 | TRBV6-4 | TGTGCCAGCAGTACTAGCGACAACGATGAGCAGTTCTTC | CASSTSDNDEQFF
- | TRBJ1-2 | - | 13 | TRBV12-3/TRBV12-4 | TGTGCCAGCAGGCAGACAGGCCCTTATGGCTACACCTTC | CASRQTGPYGYTF
- | TRBJ1-1 | few | 11 | TRBV28 | TGTGCCGCTATCAGGGGAACTGAAGCTTTCTTT | CAAIRGTEAFF
- | TRBJ2-7 | few | 14 | TRBV11-2 | TGTGCCAGCAGCTTAGATCCAGGTTACTACGAGCAGTACTTC | CASSLDPGYYEQYF
- | TRBJ1-1 | - | 13 | TRBV14 | TGTGCCAGCAGCCAATCCCTAAACACTGAAGCTTTCTTT | CASSQSLNTEAFF
TRBD1 | TRBJ1-1 | - | 15 | TRBV30 | TGTGCCTGGAGTGCTGGACAGGGGGTGAACACTGAAGCTTTCTTT | CAWSAGQGVNTEAFF
- | TRBJ2-3 | - | 18 | TRBV12-3/TRBV12-4 | TGTGCCAGCAAGCCCCCTTTTGGGCGGGGCGGCGACACAGATACGCAGTATTTT | CASKPPFGRGGDTDTQYF
- | TRBJ2-1 | many | 16 | TRBV19 | TGTGCCAGTACTGGGGTCGGAGCGGATAATTACAATGAGCAGTTCTTC | CASTGVGADNYNEQFF
TRBD1 | TRBJ2-7 | - | 15 | TRBV7-9 | TGTGCCAGCAGCAGATCGGATCAGGGGGCCTACGAGCAGTACTTC | CASSRSDQGAYEQYF
TRBD1 | TRBJ2-7 | - | 15 | TRBV28 | TGTGCCAGCAGTCCGCCCCGGGACAGGGGGCGCGAGCAGTACTTC | CASSPPRDRGREQYF
TRBD1 | TRBJ2-1 | few | 16 | TRBV20-1 | TGCAGTGCTCCATTGGCGGGGGACAGGGAGGGCAATGAGCAGTTCTTC | CSAPLAGDREGNEQFF
- | TRBJ2-7 | few | 17 | TRBV5-1 | TGCGCCAGCAGCGATCCTGGTGGAGGGCCGAACTCCTACGAGCAGTACTTC | CASSDPGGGPNSYEQYF
TRBD1 | TRBJ2-7 | - | 15 | TRBV5-4 | TGTGCCAGCAGCCCAGGGACAGTAGTTTTAGACGAGCAGTACTTC | CASSPGTVVLDEQYF
TRBD2 | TRBJ2-1 | - | 16 | TRBV29-1 | TGCAGCGTTGAAGGTCTCGGGACTAGCGTATACAATGAGCAGTTCTTC | CSVEGLGTSVYNEQFF
- | TRBJ2-2 | - | 15 | TRBV7-8 | TGTGCCAGCAGACCCGAGGGGGGAAGCACCGGGGAGCTGTTTTTT | CASRPEGGSTGELFF
- | TRBJ2-6 | many | 15 | TRBV5-1 | TGCGCCAGCAGTCTTGAATACTCTGGGGCCAACGTCCTGACTTTC | CASSLEYSGANVLTF
TRBD1 | TRBJ1-6 | many | 15 | TRBV7-2 | TGTGCCAGCAGCACGGACAGGGTCTATAATTCACCCCTCCACTTT | CASSTDRVYNSPLHF
- | TRBJ2-3 | - | 14 | TRBV20-1 | TGCAGTGCTAGAGACAGGTCCTACACAGATACGCAGTATTTT | CSARDRSYTDTQYF
- | TRBJ2-7 | many | 14 | TRBV29-1 | TGCAGCGTCACCCAGGGGTCGGGCGCCTACGAGCAGTACTTC | CSVTQGSGAYEQYF
- | TRBJ2-7 | - | 15 | TRBV11-2 | TGTGCCAGCAGCTTAGATAATTACGAAACCTACGAGCAGTACTTC | CASSLDNYETYEQYF
TRBD2 | TRBJ2-3 | - | 16 | TRBV20-1 | TGCAGTGCTAGAGATCCAGGCGGGGGACGCACAGATACGCAGTATTTT | CSARDPGGGRTDTQYF
TRBD1 | TRBJ1-6 | few | 17 | TRBV7-2 | TGTGCCAGCAGCACCCGAGTCGGCAGGGGGCGTGATTCACCCCTCCACTTT | CASSTRVGRGRDSPLHF